These 29 T cell receptor beta chains share one sample of origin, sequenced in a study of blood T cell repertoires in COVID-19. Clones were sequenced by immunoSEQ multiplex PCR, and TCRdb holds only the in-frame ones, with some missing. The top ten clones hold approximately 1.8% of a sample with 430,000 or so clones, roughly 88% of them seen once. Sequencing was done on a sample of PBMCs or T cells enriched from blood (not recorded which). The source of these receptors is a woman in her forties who had recovered from COVID-19.

J is TRBJ1-2 and V is TRBV7-8; tentatively, D is TRBD1 (6 bases). Germline V gene lookup returns CDR1 SGHVS and CDR2 FQNEAQ. The V end was cut by 5 bases, the J end by 1 base, with 8 bases between. The CDR3 extends over 13 amino acids. The CDR3 coding sequence is TGTGCCAGCAGCCTCAGGGGTAACTATGGCTACACCTTC. Protein sequence: CASSLRGNYGYTF.

This chain connects TRBV25-1 to TRBJ1-6, with D hard to call. V lost 1 base and J lost 7, with 8 bases in between. Germline V gene lookup returns CDR1 MGHDK and CDR2 SYGVNS. This CDR3 spans 14 amino acids. The CDR3 nucleotides are TGTGCCAGCAGTGAATTTGGAGGGAATTCACCCCTCCACTTT. The encoded protein is CASSEFGGNSPLHF.

For the CDR3, the DNA is TGTGCCAGCAGCCCCCCACCGGGAGGGGTCCTCGGGGAGCTGTTTTTT. Its protein product is CASSPPPGGVLGELFF. This chain uses TRBV13 with TRBJ2-2; 8 bases agree with TRBD2. There are 16 residues in the CDR3. Germline CDR1 reads PRHDT; CDR2 reads FYEKMQ (reference sequence). After removal of 5 bases from V and 7 bases from J, the junction contained 12 bases not matched to a gene.

The gene calls are TRBV7-8 and TRBJ2-7; D gene uncertain. Trimming removed 5 bases from V and 3 bases from J, with 17 bases in between. Looked up from germline, CDR1 is SGHVS and CDR2 is FQNEAQ. This CDR3 is 15 amino acids long. The chain's CDR3 is CASSTWAASGYEQYF. CDR3 coding DNA: TGTGCCAGCAGCACGTGGGCCGCCTCCGGCTACGAGCAGTACTTC.

This chain joins TRBV19 and TRBJ2-1; D not certain. Germline V gene data show CDR1 as LNHDA and CDR2 as SQIVND (reference sequence). The CDR3 has 13 residues. Trimming cost V 0 bases and J 8 bases, with 8 bases left between them. DNA for the CDR3: TGTGCCAGTAGTATAGATCGATTAGATGAGCAGTTCTTC. Translation gives CASSIDRLDEQFF.

The V and J genes are TRBV14 and TRBJ2-5, with D possibly TRBD2 on 6 matching bases. This CDR3 is built from 14 residues. Trimming took 1 base from V and 5 from J, leaving 11 bases between them. Germline CDR1 and CDR2: SGHDN and FVKESK. This CDR3 reads CASSQGGTWETQYF. DNA of the CDR3: TGTGCCAGCAGCCAAGGCGGGACTTGGGAGACCCAGTACTTC.

V is TRBV27 and J is TRBJ2-7; tentative D call: TRBD2 (5 bases). Trimming pared 5 bases from V and 3 bases from J, leaving 11 bases between. This CDR3 has 13 residues. Per germline, CDR1 MNHEY and CDR2 SMNVEV (reference sequence). CDR3: CASSTDLGYEQYF. As DNA, the CDR3 is TGTGCCAGCAGTACGGACTTGGGCTACGAGCAGTACTTC.

The chain combines TRBV2 with TRBJ2-1; D perhaps matches TRBD1 (6 bases). This CDR3 region has 15 residues. Trimming removed 8 bases from V and 2 bases from J, with 16 bases in between. Germline loops: CDR1 SNHLY, CDR2 FYNNEI. CDR3 in amino acids: CASLHWGQAYNEQFF. CDR3 coding DNA: TGTGCCAGCTTGCATTGGGGGCAAGCCTACAATGAGCAGTTCTTC.

This clone was recorded a few times. This chain joins TRBV11-3 and TRBJ2-7, with D perhaps matching TRBD2 (5 bases). From germline, CDR1 is SGHNT and CDR2 YENEEA. The V end lost 3 bases, the J end lost 3 bases, and 15 bases lay between the germline ends. The CDR3 consists of 15 residues. This CDR3 reads CASSFARGWGYEQYF. DNA of the CDR3: TGTGCCAGCAGCTTCGCAAGAGGGTGGGGCTACGAGCAGTACTTC.

V gene TRBV6-5 combines with J gene TRBJ2-5, with 10 bases that match TRBD2. This CDR3 spans 15 amino acids. Germline CDR1 is MNHEY and CDR2 is SVGAGI. J gave up 5 bases and V 6 bases, and 9 bases lay outside the gene matches. The CDR3 sequence is CASRAGTSVGETQYF. CDR3 coding DNA: TGTGCCAGCAGGGCCGGGACTAGCGTCGGGGAGACCCAGTACTTC.

This clone was observed once. The chain recombines TRBV10-3 with TRBJ2-7; TRBD2 matches 11 bases. Losses at the gene ends were 0 bases for V and 3 bases for J; bases not matched to a gene: 1. The CDR3 is 15 amino acids. CDR1 and CDR2 from the germline V gene are ENHRY and SYGVKD. CDR3 sequence: CAISESGTSGYEQYF. The CDR3 DNA is TGTGCCATCAGTGAGTCCGGGACTAGCGGCTACGAGCAGTACTTC.

The chain has TRBV7-2 and TRBJ1-6; no firm D call. Looked up from germline, CDR1 is SGHTA and CDR2 is FQGNSA. CDR3 length equals 13 residues. Deletions cut 1 base from V and 5 bases from J, with 3 bases between. The CDR3 protein is CASSLVNNSPLHF. The CDR3 DNA sequence: TGTGCCAGCAGCTTAGTAAATAATTCACCCCTCCACTTT.

The CDR3 region has the DNA TGTGCCAGCAGCTTAGTCGCGGGGGTCTACACCAACACCGGGGAGCTGTTTTTT. This encodes CASSLVAGVYTNTGELFF. The gene calls are TRBV7-9 and TRBJ2-2; TRBD2 agrees at 7 bases. The V gene end was trimmed by 1 base and the J gene end by 2 bases; junction bases not matched to a gene: 10. The CDR3 has 18 residues. Germline-derived CDR1 and CDR2 are SEHNR and FQNEAQ (reference sequence).

The chain employs TRBV5-1 and TRBJ1-2; D is unresolved. Germline assignment: CDR1 SGHRS and CDR2 YFSETQ. V dropped 1 base and J dropped 0 bases, with 7 bases sitting between them. The CDR3 spans 14 residues. The DNA of the CDR3 is TGCGCCAGCAGCTTGAGCCAGGCTAACTATGGCTACACCTTC. Protein sequence: CASSLSQANYGYTF.

The chain recombines TRBV9 with TRBJ2-3; D ambiguous. Trimming left V 4 bases short and J 2 bases short, with 14 bases between. Germline CDR1 reads SGDLS; CDR2 reads YYNGEE. The CDR3 totals 15 residues. The CDR3 region is CASSPQIRSTDTQYF. Written as DNA, the CDR3 is TGTGCCAGCAGCCCCCAAATCAGGTCCACAGATACGCAGTATTTT. Variable domain in full (rest from reference TRBV9 and TRBJ2-3): DSGVTQTPKHLITATGQRVTLRCSPRSGDLSVYWYQQSLDQGLQFLIQYYNGEERAKGNILERFSAQQFPDLHSELNLSSLELGDSALYFCASSPQIRSTDTQYFGPGTRLTVL.

The chain recombines TRBV13 with TRBJ2-1, with no clear D. Trimming took 4 bases from V and 7 from J, leaving 11 bases between them. The CDR3 totals 13 residues. The V gene's germline CDR1 is PRHDT and CDR2 FYEKMQ (reference sequence). The CDR3 loop reads CASSSSTENEQFF. The DNA of the CDR3 is TGTGCCAGCAGCTCCTCGACTGAGAATGAGCAGTTCTTC.

The V and J genes are TRBV30 and TRBJ1-1; D unresolved. Germline CDR1 GTSNPN, CDR2 SVGIG (reference sequence). V shed 5 bases and J shed 4 bases, with 11 bases lying between them. The CDR3 totals 12 residues. The CDR3: CAWGSGFTEAFF. The CDR3 DNA is TGTGCCTGGGGCAGCGGGTTCACTGAAGCTTTCTTT.

This rearrangement joins TRBV10-3 to TRBJ2-2; TRBD1 matches at 7 bases. From germline, CDR1 is ENHRY and CDR2 SYGVKD. This CDR3 has 16 amino acids. Germline trimming cut 0 bases from V and 4 bases from J; bases unmatched to any gene: 5. CDR3 region: CAISESTGQITGELFF. CDR3 sequence (DNA): TGTGCCATCAGTGAGTCTACGGGACAGATCACCGGGGAGCTGTTTTTT.

The chain is built from TRBV13 and TRBJ1-1, with a tentative D call TRBD1 (6 bases). V dropped 9 bases and J dropped 0 bases, with 11 bases sitting between them. In germline, CDR1 is PRHDT, CDR2 FYEKMQ (reference sequence). The CDR3 is made up of 13 amino acids. For the CDR3, the DNA is TGTGCCAGTAGACAGGACATGAACACTGAAGCTTTCTTT. It is translated as CASRQDMNTEAFF.

J is TRBJ1-4 and V is TRBV9, with D perhaps matching TRBD1 (5 bases). V lost 7 bases and J lost 3, with 13 bases in between. Germline V gene sequence: CDR1 SGDLS, CDR2 YYNGEE. The CDR3 is 14 amino acids. The CDR3 nucleotides are TGTGCCAGCGGCCACGGGACTTCTAATGAAAAACTGTTTTTT. Amino acid sequence: CASGHGTSNEKLFF.

This clone was detected once. The rearrangement links TRBV2 to TRBJ2-1, with 9 bases that match TRBD2. The junction had 8 bases not matched to a gene; V was cut back by 6 bases and J by 2 bases. The CDR3 runs 16 residues. Germline V gives CDR1 SNHLY, CDR2 FYNNEI. The CDR3 region is CASSDRLAGAYNEQFF. CDR3 in DNA: TGTGCCAGCAGCGACCGATTAGCGGGAGCCTACAATGAGCAGTTCTTC.

This sequence joins TRBV12-5 and TRBJ2-7, with 10 bases lining up with TRBD1. This CDR3 comprises 16 residues. V gave up 5 bases and J gave up 2 bases; unmatched junction bases: 9. Germline V gene sequence: CDR1 LGHNT, CDR2 FRNRAP. CDR3 region: CASGRLGTGEPYEQYF. CDR3 sequence (DNA): TGTGCTAGTGGTCGGCTTGGGACAGGGGAACCCTACGAGCAGTACTTC.

A few counts support this clone. The chain carries TRBV6-5 and TRBJ2-7, with D maybe TRBD1 (6 bases). V lost 2 bases, J lost 6 bases, and 14 bases lay in between. The CDR3 is 14 residues long. In germline, CDR1 is MNHEY, CDR2 SVGAGI. In DNA, the CDR3 is TGTGCCAGCAGTTACGGCGGCAGGGGAATCGAGCAGTACTTC. Translating gives CASSYGGRGIEQYF.

The CDR3 here is CASSDLQGRREKLFF. CDR3 nucleotide sequence: TGTGCCAGCAGTGATTTACAGGGGAGGCGTGAAAAACTGTTTTTT. This chain joins TRBV2 and TRBJ1-4, with 7 bases that match TRBD1. CDR1 and CDR2 from the germline V gene are SNHLY and FYNNEI. Germline trimming cut 3 bases from V and 7 bases from J; bases unmatched to any gene: 8. The CDR3 has 15 residues.

The chain couples TRBV11-2 to TRBJ2-2; 8 nucleotides agree with TRBD2. The CDR3 sequence is 15 residues long. In germline, CDR1 is SGHAT, CDR2 FQNNGV. V trimming: 5 bases; J trimming: 0 bases; junction bases outside the gene matches: 2. CDR3 loop: CASSGGLANTGELFF. The CDR3 region has the DNA TGTGCCAGCAGCGGGGGACTAGCGAACACCGGGGAGCTGTTTTTT.

The chain carries TRBV18 and TRBJ1-5; unclear D gene. Per germline, CDR1 KGHSH and CDR2 LQKENI. The CDR3 is 16 amino acids. V shed 2 bases and J shed 3 bases, with 14 bases lying between them. In DNA form, the CDR3 reads TGTGCCAGCTCACCATTTGTGGCGGCTAACAATCAGCCCCAGCATTTT. Its translation: CASSPFVAANNQPQHF.

V is TRBV5-6 and J is TRBJ2-3; 9 bases match TRBD1. Germline V gives CDR1 SGHDT, CDR2 YYEEEE. With V trimmed by 4 bases and J by 5 bases, 8 bases remained unmatched. CDR3 length equals 15 residues. The CDR3 DNA reads as TGTGCCAGCAGCCAATCCGGACAGGGGAAAGATACGCAGTATTTT. It translates to CASSQSGQGKDTQYF.

This chain joins TRBV2 and TRBJ1-1, with 8 bases matching TRBD1. The V gene end was trimmed by 4 bases and the J gene end by 0 bases; junction bases not matched to a gene: 1. The CDR3 contains 14 residues. Germline CDR1 is SNHLY and CDR2 is FYNNEI. As DNA, the CDR3 is TGTGCCAGCAGTGGACAGGGGTTGAACACTGAAGCTTTCTTT. Translation: CASSGQGLNTEAFF.

The chain has TRBV29-1 and TRBJ1-5, with 9 bases aligning to TRBD1. The length of the CDR3 is 14 residues. CDR1 is SQVTM, CDR2 ANQGSEA, per germline. Trimming at V came to 6 bases and at J to 1 base, leaving 4 bases not matched to a gene. In nucleotides, the CDR3 is TGCAGCGTAGAAACAGGGGGCAGCAATCAGCCCCAGCATTTT. Its protein is CSVETGGSNQPQHF.